This entry features one T cell receptor (beta chain) sequence. This CDR3 region has 14 residues. The sample originates from a study of cytomegalovirus exposure and HLA in healthy donors. Primers included in the PCR were 60 Vbeta and 13 Jbeta primers. Method: immunoSEQ multiplex PCR; TCRdb's copy keeps in-frame clones and lacks some. Among 110,000 or so clones listed, 70% to 85% were seen once. Sequencing was done on a sample of PBMCs. The sequence was obtained from a woman aged 18-29 years in good health and CMV-seronegative. This chain connects TRBV21-1 to TRBJ1-4. TRBV21-1 corresponds to a pseudogene. CDR3 bases: TGTGCCAGCAGCAAAGCTGAGTATAATGAAAAACTGTTTTTT. The encoded protein is CASSKAEYNEKLFF.